One sample yielded the 16 T cell receptor beta chains listed below, sequenced in a study of cytomegalovirus exposure and HLA in healthy donors. Vbeta (60) and Jbeta (13) primers were used in the PCR. TCRdb keeps only in-frame clones here, not all; method: immunoSEQ multiplex PCR. In the table there are 150,000 to 200,000 clones, around 75% of which are singletons. The sample was PBMCs. The receptors stem from a woman between 45 and 60 years old in good health and CMV-seropositive.

This chain joins TRBV2 and TRBJ2-1, with D maybe TRBD1 (5 bases). The CDR3 has 15 amino acids. Germline-derived CDR1 and CDR2 are SNHLY and FYNNEI. Trimming stripped 2 bases from V and 4 bases from J, with 12 bases between. CDR3 residues: CASSENLGPYNEQFF. DNA of the CDR3: TGTGCCAGCAGTGAAAATCTGGGGCCATACAATGAGCAGTTCTTC.

The chain has TRBV2 and TRBJ1-4, with D unresolved. CDR1 and CDR2 (germline): SNHLY, FYNNEI. The CDR3 has 12 residues. V lost 6 bases and J 6 bases, leaving 8 bases between the germline ends. As DNA, the CDR3 is TGTGCCAGCAGCCTGGGAGATGAAAAACTGTTTTTT. Residues: CASSLGDEKLFF.

The rearrangement uses TRBV5-1 and TRBJ2-2, with 8 bases fitting TRBD1. This CDR3 region has 15 residues. Looked up from germline, CDR1 is SGHRS and CDR2 is YFSETQ. J gave up 5 bases and V 3 bases, and 6 bases lay outside the gene matches. CDR3 protein: CASSSSGGETGELFF. The CDR3 DNA reads as TGCGCCAGCAGCTCTTCAGGGGGCGAGACCGGGGAGCTGTTTTTT.

A few counts support this clone. This chain joins TRBV5-6 and TRBJ2-1, with D tentatively TRBD2 (6 bases). Germline V gives CDR1 SGHDT, CDR2 YYEEEE. The length of the CDR3 is 16 residues. Trimming left V 0 bases short and J 4 bases short, with 14 bases between. The CDR3, as DNA: TGTGCCAGCAGCTTGGCCGCTAGCGCCATATACAATGAGCAGTTCTTC. This translates into CASSLAASAIYNEQFF.

This chain connects TRBV11-2 to TRBJ2-5; 7 bases align to TRBD2. V shed 4 bases and J 3 bases; nucleotides not matched to a gene: 2. The germline V gene encodes CDR1 SGHAT and CDR2 FQNNGV. CDR3 length: 13 amino acids. The CDR3: CASSSGLKETQYF. CDR3 nucleotides: TGTGCCAGCAGCTCGGGACTAAAAGAGACCCAGTACTTC.

This clone was seen only once. V gene TRBV2 combines with J gene TRBJ1-4, with 9 bases aligning to TRBD1. V was pared by 6 bases and J by 8 bases, with 7 bases of the junction left unmatched. Per germline, CDR1 SNHLY and CDR2 FYNNEI. This CDR3 has 14 amino acids. As DNA, the CDR3 is TGTGCCAGCAGAGAGACAGGGGGTAGCGAAAAACTGTTTTTT. Protein sequence: CASRETGGSEKLFF.

The table lists this clone with a few counts. The V call is TRBV7-7, the J call TRBJ1-5; D unresolved. The CDR3 runs to 13 residues. The germline V gene encodes CDR1 SSHAT and CDR2 FNYEAQ (reference sequence). Trimming pared 1 base from V and 4 bases from J, leaving 5 bases between. The CDR3 protein is CASSLGQNQPQHF. The CDR3 bases are TGTGCCAGCAGCTTAGGGCAGAATCAGCCCCAGCATTTT.

The chain combines TRBV19 with TRBJ1-3; the D is unclear. The length of the CDR3 is 15 residues. The V gene's germline CDR1 is LNHDA and CDR2 SQIVND (reference sequence). V lost 6 bases and J lost 0, with 12 bases in between. The CDR3 loop reads CASRGRKSSGNTIYF. In DNA form, the CDR3 reads TGTGCCAGTAGGGGGAGGAAGAGCTCTGGAAACACCATATATTTT.

This chain uses TRBV15 with TRBJ1-6; the match to TRBD1 covers 7 bases. The germline V gene has CDR1 LNHNV and CDR2 YYDKDF (reference sequence). The CDR3 has 15 amino acids. Losses at the gene ends were 5 bases for V and 6 bases for J; bases not matched to a gene: 7. The CDR3 region is CATSLEAGGNSPLHF. The DNA of the CDR3 is TGTGCCACCAGCCTAGAGGCAGGGGGTAATTCACCCCTCCACTTT.

This chain's CDR3 is CASSNGWGPNTEAFF. The CDR3 DNA reads TGTGCCAGCAGCAATGGGTGGGGCCCGAACACTGAAGCTTTCTTT. This sequence joins TRBV5-4 and TRBJ1-1, with TRBD1 as a possible D gene (5 bases). The CDR3 contains 15 residues. V lost 4 bases and J 1 base, leaving 14 bases between the germline ends. Per germline, CDR1 SGHNT and CDR2 YYREEE (reference sequence).

The V gene is TRBV30, the J gene TRBJ2-6, with TRBD2 identical over 7 bases. CDR1 and CDR2 from the germline V gene are GTSNPN and SVGIG (reference sequence). The CDR3 covers 14 residues. With 8 bases clipped from V and 2 bases from J, the junction kept 6 bases outside the gene matches. The chain's CDR3 is CATAREAGANVLTF. Written as DNA, the CDR3 is TGTGCCACCGCCCGGGAGGCTGGGGCCAACGTCCTGACTTTC.

V gene TRBV7-6 combines with J gene TRBJ2-7; 7 bases agree with TRBD1. Trimming at V came to 1 base and at J to 3 bases, leaving 6 bases not matched to a gene. The CDR3 loop spans 15 amino acids. Germline values: CDR1 SGHVS, CDR2 FNYEAQ. DNA for the CDR3: TGTGCCAGCAGCTTAGAGATGGGACAGTTCTACGAGCAGTACTTC. Protein product: CASSLEMGQFYEQYF.

The rearrangement links TRBV4-1 to TRBJ2-1; the match to TRBD1 covers 8 bases. V trimming: 5 bases; J trimming: 2 bases; junction bases outside the gene matches: 11. The CDR3 is made up of 17 amino acids. From germline, CDR1 is MGHRA and CDR2 YSYEKL. This CDR3 reads CASSGRSDRATYNEQFF. In nucleotides, the CDR3 is TGCGCCAGCAGCGGTCGGTCGGACAGGGCCACCTACAATGAGCAGTTCTTC.

This chain joins TRBV10-3 and TRBJ1-1; TRBD1 is a possible D gene (5 bases). CDR1 and CDR2 (germline): ENHRY, SYGVKD. This CDR3 is built from 12 residues. V lost 4 bases to trimming and J lost 11 bases, with 14 bases between them. This CDR3 is CAISANGGWAFF. In DNA, the CDR3 is TGTGCCATCAGTGCGAATGGGGGGTGGGCTTTCTTT.

CDR3 in DNA: TGTGCCAGCAGCCAGGGGGCAGCTACTGAAGCTTTCTTT. It yields the protein CASSQGAATEAFF. The chain carries TRBV27 and TRBJ1-1, with 8 positions matching TRBD1. The germline CDR1 and CDR2 sequences are MNHEY and SMNVEV (reference sequence). The CDR3 covers 13 residues. The V gene end was trimmed by 6 bases and the J gene end by 5 bases; junction bases not matched to a gene: 5.

The J gene is TRBJ1-1, the V gene TRBV19; tentative D call: TRBD1 (5 bases). In germline, CDR1 is LNHDA, CDR2 SQIVND (reference sequence). Trimming stripped 1 base from V and 5 bases from J, with 11 bases between. The CDR3 has 14 amino acids. The CDR3 here is CASSIVPGQTEAFF. For the CDR3, the DNA is TGTGCCAGTAGTATAGTACCAGGGCAAACTGAAGCTTTCTTT. Full variable domain (missing parts from reference TRBV19 and TRBJ1-1): DGGITQSPKYLFRKEGQNVTLSCEQNLNHDAMYWYRQDPGQGLRLIYYSQIVNDFQKGDIAEGYSVSREKKESFPLTVTSAQKNPTAFYLCASSIVPGQTEAFFGQGTRLTVV.